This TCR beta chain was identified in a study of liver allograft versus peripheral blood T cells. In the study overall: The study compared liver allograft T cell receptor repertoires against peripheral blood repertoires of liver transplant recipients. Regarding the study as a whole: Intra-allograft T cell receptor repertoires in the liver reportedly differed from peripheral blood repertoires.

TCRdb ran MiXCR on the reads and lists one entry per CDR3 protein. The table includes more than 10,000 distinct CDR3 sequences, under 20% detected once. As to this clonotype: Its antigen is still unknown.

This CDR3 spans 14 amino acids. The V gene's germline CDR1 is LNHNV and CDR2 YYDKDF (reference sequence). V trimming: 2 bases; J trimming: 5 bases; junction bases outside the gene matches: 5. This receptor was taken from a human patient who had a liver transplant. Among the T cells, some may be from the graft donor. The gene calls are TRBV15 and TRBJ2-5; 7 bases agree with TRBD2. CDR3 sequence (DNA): TGTGCCACCAGCAGACAGGTGGGGGGGGAGACCCAGTACTTC. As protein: CATSRQVGGETQYF.